This TCR beta chain is from a study of blood T cell repertoires in COVID-19. Study-level information: Material from acute and convalescent COVID-19 was sourced from the United States, Italy and Spain. PBMCs, B-cell-depleted T cells, or T cells were the source of the cDNA or gDNA that made up the material.

Original processing notes: Reference gene primers were amplified, and this amplification served to estimate nucleated cell counts. Repertoires were generated with immunoSEQ multiplex PCR, while TCRdb's copy carries only in-frame clones and drops some. That table supplies the V and J calls and clone size; D and trimming were determined from the DNA. There are 210,000 or so clones in the sample; around 83% occur only once, and roughly 2.9% lies in the top ten. Germline loops: CDR1 MNHEY, CDR2 SVGEGT. Trimming took 5 bases from V and 6 from J, leaving 25 bases between them. The CDR3 is made up of 17 amino acids.

Specimen: peripheral blood. The source is a man aged 45-65 years with active or convalescent COVID-19. V gene TRBV6-2 or TRBV6-3 combines with J gene TRBJ1-2; D uncertain. CDR3 sequence (DNA): TGTGCCAGCAGTCCCACTACCATGGACGGAGGGAGAGATGGCTACACCTTC. Its translation: CASSPTTMDGGRDGYTF.